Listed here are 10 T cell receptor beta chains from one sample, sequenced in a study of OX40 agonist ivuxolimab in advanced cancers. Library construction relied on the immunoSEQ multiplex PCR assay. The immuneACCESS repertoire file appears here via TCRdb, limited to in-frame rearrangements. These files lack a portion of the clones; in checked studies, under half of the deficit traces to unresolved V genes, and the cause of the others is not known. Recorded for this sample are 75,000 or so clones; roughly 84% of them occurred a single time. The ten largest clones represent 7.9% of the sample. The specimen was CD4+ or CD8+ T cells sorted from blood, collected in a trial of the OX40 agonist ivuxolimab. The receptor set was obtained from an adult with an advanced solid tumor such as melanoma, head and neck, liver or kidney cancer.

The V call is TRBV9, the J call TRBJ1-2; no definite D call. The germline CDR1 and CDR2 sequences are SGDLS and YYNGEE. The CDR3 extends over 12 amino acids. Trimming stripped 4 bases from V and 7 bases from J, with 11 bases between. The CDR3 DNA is TGTGCCAGCAGCCGCCCGGTGGGTGGCTACACCTTC. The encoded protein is CASSRPVGGYTF. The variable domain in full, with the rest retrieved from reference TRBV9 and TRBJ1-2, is DSGVTQTPKHLITATGQRVTLRCSPRSGDLSVYWYQQSLDQGLQFLIQYYNGEERAKGNILERFSAQQFPDLHSELNLSSLELGDSALYFCASSRPVGGYTFGSGTRLTVV.

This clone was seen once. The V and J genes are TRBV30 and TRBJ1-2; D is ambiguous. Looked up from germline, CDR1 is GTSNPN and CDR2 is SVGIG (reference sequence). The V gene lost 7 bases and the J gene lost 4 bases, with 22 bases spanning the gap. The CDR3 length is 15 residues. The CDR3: CASPPSSAGFYGYTF. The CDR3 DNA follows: TGTGCCTCTCCCCCTTCCTCCGCGGGGTTCTATGGCTACACCTTC.

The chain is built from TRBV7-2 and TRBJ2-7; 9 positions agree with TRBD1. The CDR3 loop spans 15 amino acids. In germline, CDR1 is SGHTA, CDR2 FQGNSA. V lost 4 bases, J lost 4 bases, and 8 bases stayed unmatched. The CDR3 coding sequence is TGTGCCAGCAGCTGGGATCCCGGGACAGGGTACGAGCAGTACTTC. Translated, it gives CASSWDPGTGYEQYF.

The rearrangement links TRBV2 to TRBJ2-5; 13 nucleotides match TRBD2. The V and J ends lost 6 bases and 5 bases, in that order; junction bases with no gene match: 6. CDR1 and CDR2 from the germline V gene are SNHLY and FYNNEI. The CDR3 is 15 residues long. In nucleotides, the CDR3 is TGTGCCAGCAGCGCCCGACTAGCGGGGGGTGAGACCCAGTACTTC. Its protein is CASSARLAGGETQYF.

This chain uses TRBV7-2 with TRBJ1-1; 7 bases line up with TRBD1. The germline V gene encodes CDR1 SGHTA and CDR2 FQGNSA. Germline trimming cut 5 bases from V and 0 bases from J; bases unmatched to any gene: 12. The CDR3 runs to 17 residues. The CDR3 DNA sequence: TGTGCCAGCAGCCAGGGGGGGTCGGCCTGGATGAACACTGAAGCTTTCTTT. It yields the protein CASSQGGSAWMNTEAFF.

The CDR3 DNA is TGCGCCAGCAGCTTGGCCGGCAGGGTAGGGGGAGAGCAGTACTTC. Encoded protein: CASSLAGRVGGEQYF. The rearrangement links TRBV5-1 to TRBJ2-7, with D tentatively TRBD1 (6 bases). The CDR3 totals 15 residues. Trimming took off 0 bases at V and 7 bases at J, with 17 bases between the two ends. Germline lookup yields CDR1 SGHRS and CDR2 YFSETQ.

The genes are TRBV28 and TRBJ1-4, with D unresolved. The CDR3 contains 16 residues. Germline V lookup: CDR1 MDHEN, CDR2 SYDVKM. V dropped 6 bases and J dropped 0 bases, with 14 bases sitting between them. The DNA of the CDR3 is TGTGCCAGCAGCCACGGGCTTGGGGCAACTAATGAAAAACTGTTTTTT. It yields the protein CASSHGLGATNEKLFF.

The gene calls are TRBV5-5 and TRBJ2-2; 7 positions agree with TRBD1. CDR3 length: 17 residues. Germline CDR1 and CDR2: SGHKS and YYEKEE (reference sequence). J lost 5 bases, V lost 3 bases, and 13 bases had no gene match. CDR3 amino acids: CASSWGVAGGETGELFF. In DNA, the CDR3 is TGTGCCAGCAGCTGGGGTGTAGCAGGGGGAGAGACCGGGGAGCTGTTTTTT.

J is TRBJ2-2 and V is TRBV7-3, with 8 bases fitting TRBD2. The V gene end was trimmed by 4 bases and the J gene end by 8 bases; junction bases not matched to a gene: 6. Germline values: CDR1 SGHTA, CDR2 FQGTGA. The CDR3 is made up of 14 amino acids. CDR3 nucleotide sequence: TGTGCCAGCAGCTCCTTAGCGGGACGGGGGGAGCTGTTTTTT. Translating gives CASSSLAGRGELFF.

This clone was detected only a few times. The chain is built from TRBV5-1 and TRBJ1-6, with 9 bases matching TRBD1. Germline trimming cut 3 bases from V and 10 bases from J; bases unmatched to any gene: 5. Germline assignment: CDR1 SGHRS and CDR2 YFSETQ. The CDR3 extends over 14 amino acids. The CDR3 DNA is TGCGCCAGCAGCTCTCCGGGACAGGGCTCACCCCTCCACTTT. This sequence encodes CASSSPGQGSPLHF.